The TCR beta chain described here comes from a study of blood T cells in healthy people across ages. Alongside a J-beta primer mix, a sample-barcoded 5' primer served in a second PCR lasting 7 to 11 cycles. TCRdb re-derived calls from the 5' RACE reads in MiXCR, one entry per CDR3 protein. Found here are around 600,000 distinct CDR3 sequences, 40% to 50% of them singletons; the top ten hold about 22%. The CDR3 spans 14 residues. Germline lookup yields CDR1 SNHLY and CDR2 FYNNEI. V gave up 4 bases and J gave up 5 bases, with 14 bases separating them. The chain is built from TRBV2 and TRBJ1-2; no definite D call. The sequenced sample consisted of blood. This TCR came from a man older than 75 in good health. Written as DNA, the CDR3 is TGTGCCAGCAGTGGAAGTAGGGCAACGTATGGCTACACCTTC. It encodes CASSGSRATYGYTF.